A selection of T cell receptor beta chains follows, all from one sample in a study of technical replicates of blood from several donors. TCRdb keeps only in-frame clones here, not all; method: immunoSEQ multiplex PCR. The table includes tens of thousands of clones, approximately 90% detected once. The specimen was PBMCs. The receptors were sampled from a human donor in good health. Some clones in this sample may be carry-over from other donors' samples. CDR3s include the opening cysteine and the closing phenylalanine or tryptophan. A D gene is named only where the DNA matches it firmly. Size is stated for part of the rows, as once, few or many counts, or as a class when the clone is expanded.

V gene	D gene	J gene	clone size	CDR3 DNA	CDR3 protein
TRBV27	TRBD2	TRBJ2-7	.	TGTGCCAGCAGTATAAGCGGGAGGGAGCAGTACTTC	CASSISGREQYF
TRBV29-1	.	TRBJ2-2	.	TGCAGCGTTGAAGGTCAGAACACCGGGGAGCTGTTTTTT	CSVEGQNTGELFF
TRBV11-3	TRBD2	TRBJ2-3	.	TGTGCCAGCAGCGCGGGACTAGCGGGAGGAGATACGCAGTATTTT	CASSAGLAGGDTQYF
TRBV19	TRBD2	TRBJ2-3	.	TGTGCCAGTAGCAGACTAGCGGGATTGACTAGCACAGATACGCAGTATTTT	CASSRLAGLTSTDTQYF
TRBV7-2	TRBD1	TRBJ1-2	.	TGTGCCAGCAGCTTAAACCCGGGACAGGGGTATGGCTACACCTTC	CASSLNPGQGYGYTF
TRBV11-1	.	TRBJ1-1	.	TGTGCCAGCAGCCCCCGCGGGGTCCGGAACACTGAAGCTTTCTTT	CASSPRGVRNTEAFF
TRBV5-1	.	TRBJ2-3	.	TGCGCCAGCAGTTATGCAGGGTTCGGCGACACAGATACGCAGTATTTT	CASSYAGFGDTDTQYF
TRBV6-6	TRBD2	TRBJ2-2	.	TGTGCCAGCGGGTCGGGGGGGGTGAACACCGGGGAGCTGTTTTTT	CASGSGGVNTGELFF
TRBV5-1	TRBD2	TRBJ2-1	.	TGCGCCAGCAGCCCTGGGACTAGCGGGAACATCAATGAGCAGTTCTTC	CASSPGTSGNINEQFF
TRBV19	TRBD1	TRBJ2-3	.	TGTGCCAGTAGCGACAGGGGCGAAGACACAGATACGCAGTATTTT	CASSDRGEDTDTQYF
TRBV19	TRBD1	TRBJ1-1	.	TGTGCCAGTACTAGGGACAGTATGAACACTGAAGCTTTCTTT	CASTRDSMNTEAFF
TRBV27	TRBD2	TRBJ2-4	.	TGTGCCAGCAGACAAACCCGGGCGGGGGGAGACATTCAGTACTTC	CASRQTRAGGDIQYF
TRBV4-2	TRBD1	TRBJ2-1	.	TGTGCCAGCAGCCAACCGGGACAGGGGATATATGAGCAGTTCTTC	CASSQPGQGIYEQFF
TRBV6-5	TRBD2	TRBJ2-2	.	TGTGCCAGCAGCCCGGGACTAGCTGGCGGGGAGCTGTTTTTT	CASSPGLAGGELFF
TRBV7-6	.	TRBJ2-7	.	TGTGCCAGCAGCCCCTCAAGCAGGGCAGGGGCGTACGAGCAGTACTTC	CASSPSSRAGAYEQYF
TRBV30	.	TRBJ1-2	few	TGTGCCTGGCGCAGGGGTGACGGCTACACCTTC	CAWRRGDGYTF
TRBV4-2	.	TRBJ1-4	once	TGTGCCAGCAGCCAAGTGATGGTTGTGCGAACTAATGAAAAACTGTTTTTT	CASSQVMVVRTNEKLFF
TRBV6-5	TRBD1	TRBJ1-2	.	TGTGCCAGCAGGCCACAGGGGGCCAGAGTTGGCTACACCTTC	CASRPQGARVGYTF
TRBV27	.	TRBJ2-7	.	TGTGCCAGCAGTTTTGGCGGCAGGGTCTACGAGCAGTACTTC	CASSFGGRVYEQYF
TRBV5-1	TRBD2	TRBJ2-1	.	TGCGCCAGCAGCAAGCTGACTAGCGGGGGCCAAGCTGATGAGCAGTTCTTC	CASSKLTSGGQADEQFF
TRBV28	TRBD1	TRBJ1-3	.	TGTGCCAGCAGGGGACAGGGAACTTACGGAAACACCATATATTTT	CASRGQGTYGNTIYF
TRBV18	TRBD2	TRBJ2-3	once	TGTGCCAGCTCAAGAGCGGGAGGGACATCAGATACGCAGTATTTT	CASSRAGGTSDTQYF